The 29 T cell receptor beta chains listed next were all sequenced from one sample in a study of CD39 and CD103 CD8 tumor-infiltrating T cells. TCRdb's copy holds only in-frame clones and misses some; the assay was immunoSEQ multiplex PCR. The data show about 3,500 clones, over 55% seen once. The sample taken for sequencing was CD39- CD103- CD8+ T cells sorted from the tumor. The subset is: CD103-CD39- double-negative CD45RA- CD8 T cells. The receptors derive from a human donor with head and neck squamous cell carcinoma.

The chain couples TRBV13 to TRBJ2-3; D might be TRBD2 (6 bases). The germline V and J ends were trimmed by 3 bases and 1 base, with 14 bases remaining between them. The CDR3 consists of 16 residues. Germline loops: CDR1 PRHDT, CDR2 FYEKMQ (reference sequence). As DNA, the CDR3 is TGTGCCAGCAGCTTGAAGGAGGGGTTGGGCACAGATACGCAGTATTTT. Its translation is CASSLKEGLGTDTQYF.

This clone has a handful of counts. V and J are TRBV4-1 and TRBJ2-2; 9 nucleotides align to TRBD2. Trimming cost V 4 bases and J 6 bases; bases outside gene matches: 21. Germline loops: CDR1 MGHRA, CDR2 YSYEKL. The CDR3 has 20 residues. CDR3: CASSPHPESGGPPLPGELFF. The CDR3 DNA reads TGCGCCAGCAGCCCACATCCCGAGAGCGGGGGGCCCCCCCTGCCCGGGGAGCTGTTTTTT.

The chain combines TRBV7-6 with TRBJ2-5; TRBD1 matches 8 bases. J gave up 5 bases and V 0 bases, and 11 bases lay outside the gene matches. This CDR3 contains 17 residues. Germline V CDR1 and CDR2: SGHVS, FNYEAQ. CDR3 in DNA: TGTGCCAGCAGCTTAGCGACCGGGACAGGTTCATGGGAGACCCAGTACTTC. Amino acids: CASSLATGTGSWETQYF.

V gene TRBV7-2 combines with J gene TRBJ2-7, with D perhaps given as TRBD1 or TRBD2 (5 bases each). The CDR3 contains 15 residues. Germline lookup yields CDR1 SGHTA and CDR2 FQGNSA. V lost 1 base and J 2 bases, leaving 12 bases between the germline ends. CDR3 DNA: TGTGCCAGCAGCTTAGGTTTCGGGGCAACCTACGAGCAGTACTTC. The encoded protein is CASSLGFGATYEQYF. Filled out from reference TRBV7-2 and TRBJ2-7, the complete variable domain reads GAGVSQSPSNKVTEKGKDVELRCDPISGHTALYWYRQSLGQGLEFLIYFQGNSAPDKSGLPSDRFSAERTGGSVSTLTIQRTQQEDSAVYLCASSLGFGATYEQYFGPGTRLTVT.

The chain employs TRBV27 and TRBJ2-1, with unresolved D. CDR3 size: 14 residues. CDR1 and CDR2 (germline): MNHEY, SMNVEV (reference sequence). V was clipped by 6 bases and J by 7 bases, with 16 bases between them. CDR3: CASRTGLGWNEQFF. CDR3 bases: TGTGCCAGCAGGACCGGTCTCGGCTGGAATGAGCAGTTCTTC.

This clone was found a few times. The gene calls are TRBV27 and TRBJ1-6; TRBD1 might be the D (5 bases). Trimming cost V 6 bases and J 5 bases, with 20 bases left between them. The CDR3 loop spans 17 amino acids. Germline loops: CDR1 MNHEY, CDR2 SMNVEV (reference sequence). The DNA for the CDR3 is TGTGCCAGCAGCCACATCCCGGGACTCCGGGATAATTCACCCCTCCACTTT. It is translated as CASSHIPGLRDNSPLHF.

The chain carries TRBV4-3 and TRBJ2-3, with 8 bases that match TRBD1. V gave up 0 bases and J gave up 6 bases; unmatched junction bases: 14. Germline lookup yields CDR1 LGHNA and CDR2 YSLEER. This CDR3 is built from 18 residues. The CDR3 nucleotides are TGCGCCAGCAGCCAAGACCTGGCAGGGGGCCTCCTTGATGATACGCAGTATTTT. It yields the protein CASSQDLAGGLLDDTQYF.

This chain links TRBV5-6 with TRBJ1-4, with 7 bases fitting TRBD1. The V and J ends lost 5 bases and 3 bases, in that order; junction bases with no gene match: 13. CDR1 is SGHDT and CDR2 is YYEEEE in the germline V gene. The CDR3 is made up of 17 amino acids. CDR3 sequence reads: CASSRWAAGTANEKLFF. Here the CDR3 DNA reads TGTGCCAGCAGTCGCTGGGCGGCGGGGACAGCTAATGAAAAACTGTTTTTT. Complete variable domain (other parts from reference TRBV5-6 and TRBJ1-4): DAGVTQSPTHLIKTRGQQVTLRCSPKSGHDTVSWYQQALGQGPQFIFQYYEEEERQRGNFPDRFSGHQFPNYSSELNVNALLLGDSALYLCASSRWAAGTANEKLFFGSGTQLSVL.

In this sample, this clone turned up a few times. The chain employs TRBV6-1 and TRBJ1-6; D not resolved. The CDR3 is made up of 11 amino acids. CDR1 and CDR2 from the germline V gene are MNHNS and SASEGT. V was pared by 6 bases and J by 14 bases, with 11 bases between. The chain's CDR3 is CASRGPRALHF. Here the CDR3 DNA reads TGTGCCAGCAGGGGTCCTCGGGCCCTCCACTTT.

The J gene is TRBJ1-2, the V gene TRBV28; maybe TRBD1 (6 bases). Trimming stripped 7 bases from V and 4 bases from J, with 16 bases between. The CDR3 has 14 residues. Germline CDR1 and CDR2: MDHEN and SYDVKM. CDR3 sequence: CASTEGGVGYGYTF. The CDR3 bases are TGTGCCAGCACCGAAGGGGGGGTGGGCTATGGCTACACCTTC.

The chain is built from TRBV4-1 and TRBJ2-1, with 12 bases that match TRBD2. Germline V gene data show CDR1 as MGHRA and CDR2 as YSYEKL. V trimming: 0 bases; J trimming: 2 bases; junction bases outside the gene matches: 8. This CDR3 has 19 amino acids. CDR3 nucleotide sequence: TGCGCCAGCAGCCAAGAACCTAGCGGGGGGGAAATTGCCTACAATGAGCAGTTCTTC. It is translated as CASSQEPSGGEIAYNEQFF.

The rearrangement joins TRBV7-9 to TRBJ2-3; D tentatively reads TRBD1 or TRBD2 (6 bases each). CDR1 SEHNR and CDR2 FQNEAQ come from the germline V gene (reference sequence). This CDR3 is built from 17 residues. V was trimmed by 4 bases and J by 4 bases, leaving 21 bases between them. CDR3 amino acids: CASSSTALGGSPDTQYF. The CDR3 DNA sequence: TGTGCCAGCAGCTCTACCGCCCTAGGGGGGTCCCCAGATACGCAGTATTTT.

The genes are TRBV7-2 and TRBJ2-1; D remains unclear. V gave up 2 bases and J gave up 0 bases, with 8 bases separating them. This CDR3 comprises 15 residues. The germline V gene encodes CDR1 SGHTA and CDR2 FQGNSA. The CDR3 DNA reads TGTGCCAGCAGCTTACTGTCGAGCTCCTACAATGAGCAGTTCTTC. Residues: CASSLLSSSYNEQFF. Full variable domain (rest looked up from reference TRBV7-2 and TRBJ2-1): GAGVSQSPSNKVTEKGKDVELRCDPISGHTALYWYRQSLGQGLEFLIYFQGNSAPDKSGLPSDRFSAERTGGSVSTLTIQRTQQEDSAVYLCASSLLSSSYNEQFFGPGTRLTVL.

As for this clone: Additional DNA sequences in this sample encode the identical CDR3. V and J are TRBV25-1 and TRBJ1-1; D is possibly TRBD1 (5 bases). Per germline, CDR1 MGHDK and CDR2 SYGVNS. The length of the CDR3 is 13 residues. Trimming shortened V by 7 bases and J by 3 bases, and 12 bases separated the two germline ends. The CDR3 spells CASKRGGDTEAFF. CDR3 DNA: TGTGCCAGCAAAAGGGGAGGGGACACTGAAGCTTTCTTT.

The chain recombines TRBV29-1 with TRBJ1-1; D remains ambiguous. Germline V gives CDR1 SQVTM, CDR2 ANQGSEA. The CDR3 runs 12 residues. The V and J ends lost 3 bases and 2 bases respectively, with 7 bases between them. CDR3 in amino acids: CSVDRGNTEAFF. The CDR3 DNA reads as TGCAGCGTTGACCGGGGTAACACTGAAGCTTTCTTT.

J is TRBJ2-1 and V is TRBV28, with D perhaps matching TRBD1 (5 bases). The CDR3 extends over 14 amino acids. Trimming stripped 7 bases from V and 5 bases from J, with 15 bases between. CDR1 is MDHEN and CDR2 is SYDVKM in the germline V gene. CDR3 residues: CASTLTVVHNEQFF. DNA of the CDR3: TGTGCCAGCACCCTGACAGTTGTCCACAATGAGCAGTTCTTC.

The chain recombines TRBV6-1 with TRBJ1-5; TRBD1 might be the D (5 bases). Germline CDR1 reads MNHNS; CDR2 reads SASEGT. The CDR3 runs 15 residues. Trimming left V 2 bases short and J 0 bases short, with 8 bases between. The CDR3 sequence is CASSEWGSSNQPQHF. CDR3 bases: TGTGCCAGCAGTGAATGGGGGAGTAGCAATCAGCCCCAGCATTTT.

V gene TRBV27 combines with J gene TRBJ2-6; D remains ambiguous. This CDR3 comprises 18 residues. From germline, CDR1 is MNHEY and CDR2 SMNVEV (reference sequence). V was pared by 0 bases and J by 0 bases, with 12 bases between. CDR3 in DNA: TGTGCCAGCAGTTTATCGAAGTTGGCGAGCTCTGGGGCCAACGTCCTGACTTTC. It codes for CASSLSKLASSGANVLTF.

CDR3 sequence: CASRQGIGEQFF. CDR3 nucleotides: TGTGCCAGTAGACAGGGGATTGGCGAACAGTTCTTC. The gene calls are TRBV19 and TRBJ2-1; the match to TRBD1 covers 7 bases. The germline V gene has CDR1 LNHDA and CDR2 SQIVND (reference sequence). Unmatched junction bases numbered 9, after V lost 6 bases and J lost 13 bases. CDR3 length equals 12 residues. The full variable domain, in which reference TRBV19 and TRBJ2-1 provide the parts outside the CDR3, is DGGITQSPKYLFRKEGQNVTLSCEQNLNHDAMYWYRQDPGQGLRLIYYSQIVNDFQKGDIAEGYSVSREKKESFPLTVTSAQKNPTAFYLCASRQGIGEQFFGPGTRLTVL.

Regarding this clone: A junction end diverges from the germline sequence, so it may reflect a read error. The chain is built from TRBV13 and TRBJ1-3; a possible D gene is TRBD1 (5 bases). The CDR3 is made up of 15 amino acids. Germline assignment: CDR1 PRHDT and CDR2 FYEKMQ (reference sequence). CDR3 nucleotide sequence: TGTGCCAGCAGCGTAGGACGGGACCGGGGAAACACCATATATTTT. This encodes CASSVGRDRGNTIYF.

This chain uses TRBV4-2 with TRBJ1-4, with 7 positions matching TRBD1. The trim removed 0 bases at V and 10 bases at J, leaving 11 bases unmatched. This CDR3 has 16 residues. CDR1 and CDR2 (germline): LGHNA, YNFKEQ. In nucleotides, the CDR3 is TGTGCCAGCAGCCAAGATTTTGAAGGGGGCCGCGGAAAACTGTTTTTT. Its translation is CASSQDFEGGRGKLFF.

The rearrangement joins TRBV7-9 to TRBJ2-7; D gene uncertain. The CDR3 extends over 13 amino acids. Trimming removed 2 bases at V and 7 bases at J, with 12 bases between. In germline, CDR1 is SEHNR, CDR2 FQNEAQ (reference sequence). CDR3 in DNA: TGTGCCAGCAGCTTATCACCGGCCTGGGAGCAGTACTTC. As protein: CASSLSPAWEQYF.

The V and J genes are TRBV27 and TRBJ2-5; tentatively, D is TRBD1 (7 bases). This CDR3 has 13 amino acids. Looked up from germline, CDR1 is MNHEY and CDR2 is SMNVEV (reference sequence). With 4 bases removed from V and 7 bases from J, the gap between germline ends came to 13 bases. CDR3 protein: CASSSGGTGTQYF. CDR3 in DNA: TGTGCCAGCAGTTCAGGGGGGACGGGGACCCAGTACTTC.

The genes are TRBV30 and TRBJ1-5; 8 bases map to TRBD1. Germline V gene lookup returns CDR1 GTSNPN and CDR2 SVGIG (reference sequence). The length of the CDR3 is 16 residues. Trimming took 6 bases from V and 0 from J; bases not matched to a gene: 10. In nucleotides, the CDR3 is TGTGCCTGCACCGGGACAGGACCATATAGCAATCAGCCCCAGCATTTT. Translating gives CACTGTGPYSNQPQHF.

A single count supports this clone. The chain has TRBV5-4 and TRBJ2-5, with D possibly called TRBD1 or TRBD2 (6 bases each). This CDR3 is built from 18 residues. V lost 5 bases and J 4 bases, leaving 27 bases between the germline ends. Germline CDR1 reads SGHNT; CDR2 reads YYREEE (reference sequence). The CDR3 DNA sequence: TGTGCCAGCAGGCCCCAGGGGCTTCCACCTGGGGGAGGAGAGACCCAGTACTTC. As protein: CASRPQGLPPGGGETQYF.

The chain links TRBV5-5 to TRBJ1-1; tentatively, D is TRBD1 (6 bases). This CDR3 has 14 amino acids. Trimming left V 1 base short and J 3 bases short, with 10 bases between. Germline V gene sequence: CDR1 SGHKS, CDR2 YYEKEE (reference sequence). The CDR3 reads CASSLTTGYTEAFF. The CDR3 region has the DNA TGTGCCAGCAGCTTGACGACAGGCTACACTGAAGCTTTCTTT.

This rearrangement joins TRBV4-1 to TRBJ1-1, with unresolved D. V was shortened by 0 bases and J by 1 base, with 6 bases between the two germline ends. This CDR3 spans 14 amino acids. CDR1 and CDR2 from the germline V gene are MGHRA and YSYEKL. CDR3 bases: TGCGCCAGCAGCCAAGACAGCGGGAACACTGAAGCTTTCTTT. It translates to CASSQDSGNTEAFF.

The V gene is TRBV5-6, the J gene TRBJ2-7; D perhaps matches TRBD1 (5 bases). V lost 2 bases to trimming and J lost 0 bases, with 9 bases between them. The germline V gene has CDR1 SGHDT and CDR2 YYEEEE. CDR3 length: 14 amino acids. The CDR3 DNA reads as TGTGCCAGCAGCTTAGCACAGGACTCCTACGAGCAGTACTTC. Translating gives CASSLAQDSYEQYF.

The rearrangement uses TRBV2 and TRBJ1-5, with D possibly matching TRBD1 (5 bases). This CDR3 is 17 amino acids long. Trimming pared 6 bases from V and 1 base from J, leaving 19 bases between. Germline lookup yields CDR1 SNHLY and CDR2 FYNNEI. CDR3 sequence: CASSERDPGRSNQPQHF. The CDR3 DNA is TGTGCCAGCAGCGAAAGGGATCCGGGACGGAGCAATCAGCCCCAGCATTTT.